This T cell receptor beta chain is drawn from a study of T cells after yellow fever vaccination. Study-wide findings and caveats: Just a small share of clonotypes turned up in the CD4 compartment as well as the CD8 compartment. Clones from primary vaccination mostly reappeared after the booster (96% CD4, under 90% CD8). The bulk population could contribute abundant contaminating clonotypes to FACS-sorted repertoires.

This clonotype was counted ten times or more. No antigen is known for it. A universal primer site and UMIs were added as TCR cDNA was made by 5'RACE template switching. TCRdb itself ran the 5' RACE reads through MiXCR, one entry per CDR3 protein. The data show 200,000 to 300,000 distinct CDR3 sequences, approximately 6.7% seen once. With 4 bases removed from V and 0 bases from J, the gap between germline ends came to 4 bases. The CDR3 extends over 13 amino acids. Germline V gene data show CDR1 as SGHKS and CDR2 as YYEKEE (reference sequence). The V and J genes are TRBV5-5 and TRBJ1-4, with D unresolved. The receptor comes from a young man who received the YFV17D yellow fever vaccine. Sequenced material: CD4+ T cells sorted from PBMCs, taken on the day of the yellow fever booster vaccination. The CDR3 loop is CASSAATNEKLFF. The CDR3 bases are TGTGCCAGCAGCGCTGCAACTAATGAAAAACTGTTTTTT. Filled out from reference TRBV5-5 and TRBJ1-4, the complete variable domain reads DAGVTQSPTHLIKTRGQQVTLRCSPISGHKSVSWYQQVLGQGPQFIFQYYEKEERGRGNFPDRFSARQFPNYSSELNVNALLLGDSALYLCASSAATNEKLFFGSGTQLSVL.